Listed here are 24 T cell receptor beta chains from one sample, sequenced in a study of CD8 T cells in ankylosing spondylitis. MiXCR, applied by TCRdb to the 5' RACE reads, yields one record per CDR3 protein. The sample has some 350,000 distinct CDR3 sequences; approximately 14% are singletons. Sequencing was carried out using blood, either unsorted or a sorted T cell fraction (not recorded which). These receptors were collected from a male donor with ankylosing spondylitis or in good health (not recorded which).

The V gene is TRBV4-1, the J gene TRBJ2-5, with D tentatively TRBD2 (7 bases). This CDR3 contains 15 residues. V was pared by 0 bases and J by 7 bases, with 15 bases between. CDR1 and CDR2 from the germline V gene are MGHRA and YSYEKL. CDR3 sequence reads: CASSQEWLGGGTQYF. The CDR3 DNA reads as TGCGCCAGCAGCCAAGAGTGGTTAGGGGGGGGGACCCAGTACTTC.

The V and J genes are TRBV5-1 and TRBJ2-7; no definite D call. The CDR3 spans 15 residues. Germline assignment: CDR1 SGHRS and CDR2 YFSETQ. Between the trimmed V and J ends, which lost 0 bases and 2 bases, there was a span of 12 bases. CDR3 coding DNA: TGCGCCAGCAGCTTGGAGGGTGGTGTCGCCTACGAGCAGTACTTC. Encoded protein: CASSLEGGVAYEQYF.

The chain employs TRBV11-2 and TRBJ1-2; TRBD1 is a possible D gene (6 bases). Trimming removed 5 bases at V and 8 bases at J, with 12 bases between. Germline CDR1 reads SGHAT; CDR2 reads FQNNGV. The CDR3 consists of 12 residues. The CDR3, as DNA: TGTGCCAGCAGCCTGGGGGCAGGCGGCTACACCTTC. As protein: CASSLGAGGYTF.

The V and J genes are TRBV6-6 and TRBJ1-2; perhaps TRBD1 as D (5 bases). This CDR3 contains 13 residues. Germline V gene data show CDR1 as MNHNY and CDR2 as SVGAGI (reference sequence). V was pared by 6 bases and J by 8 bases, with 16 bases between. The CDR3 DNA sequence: TGTGCCAGCAGGGAGCAAGGGGTTAGAGGCTACACCTTC. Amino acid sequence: CASREQGVRGYTF.

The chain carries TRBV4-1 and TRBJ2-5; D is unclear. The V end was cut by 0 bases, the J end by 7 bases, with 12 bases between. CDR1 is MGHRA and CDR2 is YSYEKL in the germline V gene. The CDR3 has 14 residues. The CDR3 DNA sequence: TGCGCCAGCAGCCAAGAGCCAGGAACGGTGACCCAGTACTTC. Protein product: CASSQEPGTVTQYF.

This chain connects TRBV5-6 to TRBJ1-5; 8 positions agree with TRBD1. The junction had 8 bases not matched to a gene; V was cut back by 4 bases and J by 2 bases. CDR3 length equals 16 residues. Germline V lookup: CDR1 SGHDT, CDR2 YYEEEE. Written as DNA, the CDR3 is TGTGCCAGCAGCCGGACAGGGAAGGGAGGCAATCAGCCCCAGCATTTT. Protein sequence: CASSRTGKGGNQPQHF.

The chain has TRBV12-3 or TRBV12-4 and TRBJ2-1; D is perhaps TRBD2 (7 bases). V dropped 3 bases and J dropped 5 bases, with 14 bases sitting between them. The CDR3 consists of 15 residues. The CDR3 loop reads CASSLFGGGDNEQFF. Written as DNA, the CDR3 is TGTGCCAGCAGTTTGTTTGGAGGGGGGGACAATGAGCAGTTCTTC.

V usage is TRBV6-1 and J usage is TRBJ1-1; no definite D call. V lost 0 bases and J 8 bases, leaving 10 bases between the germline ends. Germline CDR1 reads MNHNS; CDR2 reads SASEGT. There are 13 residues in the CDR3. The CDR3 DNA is TGTGCCAGCAGTGAAGCGGTGATAGGGGAAGCTTTCTTT. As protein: CASSEAVIGEAFF.

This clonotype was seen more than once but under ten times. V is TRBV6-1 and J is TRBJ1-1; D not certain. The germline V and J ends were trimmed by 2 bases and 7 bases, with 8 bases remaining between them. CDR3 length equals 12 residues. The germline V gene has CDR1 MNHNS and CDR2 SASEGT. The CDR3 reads CASSERAYEAFF. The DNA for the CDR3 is TGTGCCAGCAGTGAACGGGCGTATGAAGCTTTCTTT.

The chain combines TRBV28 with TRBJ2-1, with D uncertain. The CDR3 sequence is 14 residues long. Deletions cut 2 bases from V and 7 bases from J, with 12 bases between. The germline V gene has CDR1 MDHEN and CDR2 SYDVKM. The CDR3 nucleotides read TGTGCCAGCAGTTTAACTTCCCCAAAAAATGAGCAGTTCTTC. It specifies CASSLTSPKNEQFF. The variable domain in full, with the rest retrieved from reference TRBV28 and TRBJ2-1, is DVKVTQSSRYLVKRTGEKVFLECVQDMDHENMFWYRQDPGLGLRLIYFSYDVKMKEKGDIPEGYSVSREKKERFSLILESASTNQTSMYLCASSLTSPKNEQFFGPGTRLTVL.

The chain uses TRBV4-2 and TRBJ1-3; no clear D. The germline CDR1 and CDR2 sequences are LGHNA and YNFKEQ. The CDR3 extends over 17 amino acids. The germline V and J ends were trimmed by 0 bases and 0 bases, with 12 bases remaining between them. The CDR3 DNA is TGTGCCAGCAGCCAAGAGGATCGGGCCTACTCTGGAAACACCATATATTTT. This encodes CASSQEDRAYSGNTIYF.

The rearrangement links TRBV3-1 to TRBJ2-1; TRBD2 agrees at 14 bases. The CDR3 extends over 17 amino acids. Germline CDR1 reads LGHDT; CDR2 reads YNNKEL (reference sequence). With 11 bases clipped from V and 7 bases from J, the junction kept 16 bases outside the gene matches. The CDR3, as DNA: TGTGCCTCCACCCGTTCCAGGGGACTAGCGGGAGATAATGAGCAGTTCTTC. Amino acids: CASTRSRGLAGDNEQFF.

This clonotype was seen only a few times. The CDR3 loop reads CASSLGAVRSSYEQYF. CDR3 sequence (DNA): TGTGCCAGCAGCTTGGGGGCGGTCCGGAGCTCCTACGAGCAGTACTTC. The rearrangement uses TRBV5-5 and TRBJ2-7; D is uncertain. The CDR3 extends over 16 amino acids. V lost 0 bases to trimming and J lost 0 bases, with 13 bases between them. Per germline, CDR1 SGHKS and CDR2 YYEKEE (reference sequence).

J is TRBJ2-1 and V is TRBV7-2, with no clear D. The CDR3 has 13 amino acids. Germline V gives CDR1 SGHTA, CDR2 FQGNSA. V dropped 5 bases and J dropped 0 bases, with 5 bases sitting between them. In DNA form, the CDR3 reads TGTGCCAGCAGCGCGAGCTCCTACAATGAGCAGTTCTTC. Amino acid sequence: CASSASSYNEQFF.

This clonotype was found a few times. For the CDR3, the DNA is TGTGCCACCGGGACTTTCACCGGGGAGCTGTTTTTT. It specifies CATGTFTGELFF. The V call is TRBV10-3, the J call TRBJ2-2; perhaps TRBD2 as D (6 bases). Germline-derived CDR1 and CDR2 are ENHRY and SYGVKD. This CDR3 has 12 residues. V lost 10 bases, J lost 4 bases, and 10 bases lay in between.

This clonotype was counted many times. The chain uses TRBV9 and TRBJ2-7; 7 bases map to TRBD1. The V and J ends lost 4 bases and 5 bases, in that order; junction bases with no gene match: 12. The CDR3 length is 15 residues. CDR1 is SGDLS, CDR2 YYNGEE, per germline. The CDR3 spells CASSPQGLGGHEQYF. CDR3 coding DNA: TGTGCCAGCAGCCCCCAGGGCCTAGGGGGCCACGAGCAGTACTTC.

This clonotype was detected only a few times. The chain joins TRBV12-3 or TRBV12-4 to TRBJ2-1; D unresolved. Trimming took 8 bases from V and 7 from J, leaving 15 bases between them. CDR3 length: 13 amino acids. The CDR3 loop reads CASVPLDRNEQFF. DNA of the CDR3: TGTGCCAGCGTTCCCCTTGACCGTAATGAGCAGTTCTTC.

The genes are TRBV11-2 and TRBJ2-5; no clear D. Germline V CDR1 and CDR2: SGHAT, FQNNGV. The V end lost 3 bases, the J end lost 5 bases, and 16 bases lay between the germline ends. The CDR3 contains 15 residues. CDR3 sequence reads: CASSLGTGARETQYF. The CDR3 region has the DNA TGTGCCAGCAGCTTGGGAACTGGCGCGAGGGAGACCCAGTACTTC.

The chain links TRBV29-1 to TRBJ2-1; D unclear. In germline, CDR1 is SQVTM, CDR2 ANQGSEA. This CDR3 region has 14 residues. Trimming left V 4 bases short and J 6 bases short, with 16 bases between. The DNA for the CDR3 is TGCAGCGTTGTGAGTGGGATCCGCCCCAATGAGCAGTTCTTC. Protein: CSVVSGIRPNEQFF.

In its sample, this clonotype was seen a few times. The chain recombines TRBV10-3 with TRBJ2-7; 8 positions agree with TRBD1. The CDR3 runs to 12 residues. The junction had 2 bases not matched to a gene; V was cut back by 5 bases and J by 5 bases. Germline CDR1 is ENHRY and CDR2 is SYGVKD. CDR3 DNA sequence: TGTGCCATCAGTCGGGACAGGAACGAGCAGTACTTC. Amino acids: CAISRDRNEQYF.

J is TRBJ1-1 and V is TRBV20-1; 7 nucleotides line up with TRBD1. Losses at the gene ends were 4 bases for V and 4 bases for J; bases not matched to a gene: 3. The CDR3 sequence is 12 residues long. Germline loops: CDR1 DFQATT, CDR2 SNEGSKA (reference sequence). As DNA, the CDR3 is TGCAGTGCTACCCAGGGGGGCACTGAAGCTTTCTTT. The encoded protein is CSATQGGTEAFF.

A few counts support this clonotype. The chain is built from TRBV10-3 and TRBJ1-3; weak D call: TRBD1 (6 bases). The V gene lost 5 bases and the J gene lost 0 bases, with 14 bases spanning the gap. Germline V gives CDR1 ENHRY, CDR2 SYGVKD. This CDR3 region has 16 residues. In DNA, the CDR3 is TGTGCCATCAGTATGGGGGCAGTAATCTCTGGAAACACCATATATTTT. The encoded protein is CAISMGAVISGNTIYF.

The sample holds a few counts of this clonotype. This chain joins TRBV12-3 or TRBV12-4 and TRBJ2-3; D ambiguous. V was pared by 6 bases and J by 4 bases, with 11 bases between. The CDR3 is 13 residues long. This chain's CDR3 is CASRLAYADTQYF. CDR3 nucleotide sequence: TGTGCCAGCAGGCTTGCGTACGCAGATACGCAGTATTTT.

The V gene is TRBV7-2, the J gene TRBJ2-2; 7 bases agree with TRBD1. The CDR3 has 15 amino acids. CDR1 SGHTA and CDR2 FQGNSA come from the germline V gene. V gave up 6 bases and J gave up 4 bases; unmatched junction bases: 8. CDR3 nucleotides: TGTGCCAGCAGTCCCCGGACAGGTCCCACCGGGGAGCTGTTTTTT. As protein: CASSPRTGPTGELFF. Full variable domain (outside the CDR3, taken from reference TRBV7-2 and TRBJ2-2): GAGVSQSPSNKVTEKGKDVELRCDPISGHTALYWYRQSLGQGLEFLIYFQGNSAPDKSGLPSDRFSAERTGGSVSTLTIQRTQQEDSAVYLCASSPRTGPTGELFFGEGSRLTVL.